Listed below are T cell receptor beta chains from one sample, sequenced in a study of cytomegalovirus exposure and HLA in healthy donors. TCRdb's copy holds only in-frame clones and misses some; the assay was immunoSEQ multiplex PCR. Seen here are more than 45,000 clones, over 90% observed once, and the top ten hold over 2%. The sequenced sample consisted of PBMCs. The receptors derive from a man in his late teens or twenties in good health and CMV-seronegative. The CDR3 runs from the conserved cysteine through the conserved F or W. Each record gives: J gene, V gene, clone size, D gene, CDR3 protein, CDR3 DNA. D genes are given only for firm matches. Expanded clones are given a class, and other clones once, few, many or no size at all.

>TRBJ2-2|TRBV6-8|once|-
CASSYLAVNTGELFF
TGTGCCAGCAGTTATCTGGCCGTCAACACCGGGGAGCTGTTTTTT
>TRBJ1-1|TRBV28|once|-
CASSLFAEAFF
TGTGCCAGCAGTTTATTCGCTGAAGCTTTCTTT
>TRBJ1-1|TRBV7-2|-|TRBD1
CASSLVTGESTEAFF
TGTGCCAGCAGCTTAGTAACAGGGGAATCGACTGAAGCTTTCTTT
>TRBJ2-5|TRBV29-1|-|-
CSVRSVQETQYF
TGCAGCGTCCGCTCGGTCCAAGAGACCCAGTACTTC
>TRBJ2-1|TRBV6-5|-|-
CASTTNNEQFF
TGTGCCAGTACTACCAACAATGAGCAGTTCTTC
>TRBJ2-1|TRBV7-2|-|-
CASRLPRERAYNEQFF
TGTGCCAGCAGGCTCCCAAGAGAGCGGGCCTACAATGAGCAGTTCTTC
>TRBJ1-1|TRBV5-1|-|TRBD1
CASSLGTTGGTEAFF
TGCGCCAGCAGCTTGGGAACGACAGGGGGCACTGAAGCTTTCTTT
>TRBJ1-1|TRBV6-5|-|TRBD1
CASSRRQGETEAFF
TGTGCCAGCAGTAGAAGACAGGGTGAGACTGAAGCTTTCTTT
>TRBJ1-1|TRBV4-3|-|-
CASSQGGPTLDSQNTEAFF
TGCGCCAGCAGCCAAGGTGGCCCGACCTTGGACAGCCAGAACACTGAAGCTTTCTTT
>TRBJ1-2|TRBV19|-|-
CASSIGQGTNYGYTF
TGTGCCAGTAGTATAGGGCAGGGGACTAACTATGGCTACACCTTC
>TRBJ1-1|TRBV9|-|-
CASSAWGGGTEAFF
TGTGCCAGCAGCGCCTGGGGGGGTGGCACTGAAGCTTTCTTT
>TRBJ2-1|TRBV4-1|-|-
CASSQAVSGGGPEQFF
TGCGCCAGCAGCCAAGCAGTATCCGGAGGCGGTCCTGAGCAGTTCTTC
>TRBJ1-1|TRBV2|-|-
CASSEWEGAFF
TGTGCCAGCAGTGAATGGGAGGGTGCTTTCTTT
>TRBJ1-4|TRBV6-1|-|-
CASSERPGFEKLFF
TGTGCCAGCAGTGAACGTCCAGGTTTCGAAAAACTGTTTTTT
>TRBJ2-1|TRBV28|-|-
CASSRPPLDEQFF
TGTGCCAGCAGCCGTCCCCCTCTTGATGAGCAGTTCTTC
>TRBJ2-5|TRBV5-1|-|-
CASSLGAGEETQYF
TGCGCCAGCAGCTTGGGGGCGGGCGAAGAGACCCAGTACTTC
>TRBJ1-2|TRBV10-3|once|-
CAISEPGNYGYTF
TGTGCCATCAGTGAGCCAGGGAACTATGGCTACACCTTC
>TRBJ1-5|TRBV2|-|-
CASTTEEGQPQHF
TGTGCCAGCACCACTGAGGAGGGTCAGCCCCAGCATTTT
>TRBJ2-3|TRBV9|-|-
CASSARQASTDTQYF
TGTGCCAGCAGCGCCAGACAGGCTAGCACAGATACGCAGTATTTT
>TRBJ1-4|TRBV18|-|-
CASSPPGHANEKLFF
TGTGCCAGCTCACCCCCGGGACACGCTAATGAAAAACTGTTTTTT
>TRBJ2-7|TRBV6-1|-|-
CASSEDQGGSYEQYF
TGTGCCAGCAGTGAAGATCAGGGGGGATCCTACGAGCAGTACTTC
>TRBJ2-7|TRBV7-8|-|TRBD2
CASSRLAGAGEQYF
TGTGCCAGCAGCCGGCTAGCGGGAGCGGGAGAGCAGTACTTC
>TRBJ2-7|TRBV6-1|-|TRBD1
CASTIGQDSTYEQYF
TGTGCCAGCACCATAGGACAGGATTCTACCTACGAGCAGTACTTC
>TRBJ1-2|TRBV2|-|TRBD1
CASSSGQGIGGYTF
TGTGCCAGCAGCTCGGGACAGGGGATAGGAGGCTACACCTTC
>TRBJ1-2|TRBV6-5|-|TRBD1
CASSYSTGVGYTF
TGTGCCAGCAGTTACTCGACAGGGGTTGGCTACACCTTC
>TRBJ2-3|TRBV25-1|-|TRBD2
CASRLAGVQDTQYF
TGTGCCAGCAGGTTAGCGGGAGTACAAGATACGCAGTATTTT
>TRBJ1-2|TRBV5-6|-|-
CASSARQFLTLYGYTF
TGTGCCAGCAGCGCCAGACAGTTTCTGACCCTCTATGGCTACACCTTC
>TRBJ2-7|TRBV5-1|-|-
CASSLGIGTFGVGEQYF
TGCGCCAGCAGCTTGGGAATAGGGACTTTCGGTGTGGGCGAGCAGTACTTC
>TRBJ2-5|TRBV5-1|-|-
CASSLSWTGQETQYF
TGCGCCAGCAGCTTGAGTTGGACGGGACAAGAGACCCAGTACTTC
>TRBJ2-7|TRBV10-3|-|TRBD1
CAISAGTGAYEQYF
TGTGCCATCAGTGCCGGGACAGGGGCCTACGAGCAGTACTTC
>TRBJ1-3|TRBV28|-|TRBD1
CASTYQGADGNTIYF
TGTGCCAGCACATACCAGGGGGCGGATGGAAACACCATATATTTT
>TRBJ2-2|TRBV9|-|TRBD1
CASSARQGANTGELFF
TGTGCCAGCAGCGCGCGACAGGGGGCCAACACCGGGGAGCTGTTTTTT
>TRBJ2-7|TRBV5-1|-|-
CASSHDHHRGNHEQYF
TGCGCCAGCAGTCACGACCACCACCGGGGGAACCACGAGCAGTACTTC
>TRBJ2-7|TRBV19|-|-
CASSSAPPSYEQYF
TGTGCCAGTAGTAGCGCTCCCCCTTCCTACGAGCAGTACTTC
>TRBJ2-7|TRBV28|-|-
CASNSYRDKSEQYF
TGTGCCAGCAACTCTTACCGGGACAAATCCGAGCAGTACTTC
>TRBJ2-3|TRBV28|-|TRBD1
CASRQNRGSSTDTQYF
TGTGCCAGCAGGCAAAACAGGGGTTCTAGCACAGATACGCAGTATTTT
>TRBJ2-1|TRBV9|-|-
CASSVGSGGLSNEQFF
TGTGCCAGCAGCGTAGGGTCGGGTGGACTCTCCAATGAGCAGTTCTTC
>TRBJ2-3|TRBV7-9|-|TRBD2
CASSLGVISGLVSTDTQYF
TGTGCCAGCAGCTTAGGAGTAATTTCGGGACTAGTATCAACAGATACGCAGTATTTT
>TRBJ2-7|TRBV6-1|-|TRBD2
CASSEGGLAYEQYF
TGTGCCAGCAGTGAAGGTGGACTAGCATACGAGCAGTACTTC
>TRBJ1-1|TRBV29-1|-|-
CSVALGGNTEAFF
TGCAGCGTTGCCTTGGGGGGGAACACTGAAGCTTTCTTT
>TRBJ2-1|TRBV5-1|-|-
CASSLSGGAYNEQFF
TGCGCCAGCAGCTTGTCCGGAGGGGCCTACAATGAGCAGTTCTTC
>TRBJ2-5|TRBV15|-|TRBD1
CATSSRQGTYQETQYF
TGTGCCACCAGCTCACGACAGGGGACGTACCAAGAGACCCAGTACTTC
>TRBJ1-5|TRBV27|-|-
CASSLLGQNNQPQHF
TGTGCCAGCAGTTTATTGGGCCAGAACAATCAGCCCCAGCATTTT
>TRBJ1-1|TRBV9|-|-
CASSVEGRIEYTEAFF
TGTGCCAGCAGCGTAGAAGGCAGGATCGAGTACACTGAAGCTTTCTTT
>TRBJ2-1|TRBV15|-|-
CATSRGYGSTNNEQFF
TGTGCCACCAGCAGAGGTTACGGGAGTACCAACAATGAGCAGTTCTTC
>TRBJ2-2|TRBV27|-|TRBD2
CASRRGLAENTGELFF
TGTGCCAGCAGGAGAGGGCTAGCGGAAAACACCGGGGAGCTGTTTTTT
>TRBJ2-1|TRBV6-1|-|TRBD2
CASSELSGGLNEQFF
TGTGCCAGCAGTGAACTTAGCGGGGGTCTCAATGAGCAGTTCTTC
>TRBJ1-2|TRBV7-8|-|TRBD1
CASSPGTGLGYTF
TGTGCCAGCAGCCCTGGGACAGGGCTTGGCTACACCTTC
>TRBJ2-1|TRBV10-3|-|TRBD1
CAISVARGQWDEQFF
TGTGCCATCAGTGTGGCCAGGGGGCAGTGGGATGAGCAGTTCTTC
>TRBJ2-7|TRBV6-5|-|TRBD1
CASSYRDSYEQYF
TGTGCCAGCAGTTACAGGGACAGCTACGAGCAGTACTTC
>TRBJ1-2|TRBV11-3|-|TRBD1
CASSLTGLYGYTF
TGTGCCAGCAGCTTGACAGGGCTGTATGGCTACACCTTC
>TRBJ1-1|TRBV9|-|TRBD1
CASSAHGSGDRAFF
TGTGCCAGCAGCGCCCATGGTTCGGGGGACAGAGCTTTCTTT
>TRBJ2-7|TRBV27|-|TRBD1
CASRPGTGVYEQYF
TGTGCCAGCAGGCCCGGGACAGGGGTCTACGAGCAGTACTTC